The text below deals with one TCR beta chain. This entry is derived from a study of radiation and T cells in renal cell carcinoma. The treatment: treatment-naive control, cytoreductive nephrectomy. TCRdb's table, derived via immunoSEQ multiplex PCR, lists solely in-frame clones and lacks some. The sample records around 9,000 clones, over 60% being singletons. The germline CDR1 and CDR2 sequences are SGHNT and YYREEE (reference sequence). The ends lost 4 bases at V and 9 bases at J; junction bases unmatched: 10. The CDR3 spans 14 residues. The chain carries TRBV5-4 and TRBJ2-1; 7 bases are shared with TRBD2. This sample comprised tumor tissue, obtained from a patient whose treatment was nephrectomy without radiotherapy. The sequence came from a man in his 60s with renal cell carcinoma. The DNA of the CDR3 is TGTGCCAGCAGCCGGGGGGTTACAGGTGCTGAGCAGTTCTTC. Residues: CASSRGVTGAEQFF.